One and the same sample provided the 9 T cell receptor beta chains below, sequenced in a study of blood T cell repertoires in COVID-19. Measured with immunoSEQ multiplex PCR; TCRdb has only the in-frame clones, and not every one. The sample yields some 400,000 clones, around 87% seen once. The sequencing sample was made of peripheral blood. The receptor source for this set is a woman aged 55-69 years with COVID-19, enrolled during active disease.

This rearrangement joins TRBV7-9 to TRBJ2-7; 7 nucleotides line up with TRBD2. This CDR3 is built from 14 residues. Looked up from germline, CDR1 is SEHNR and CDR2 is FQNEAQ (reference sequence). With V trimmed by 4 bases and J by 6 bases, 9 bases remained unmatched. CDR3 DNA sequence: TGTGCCAGCAGCTCAACGAGCAGGGAGGGCGAGCAGTACTTC. It codes for CASSSTSREGEQYF.

The V and J genes are TRBV28 and TRBJ2-3; no reliable D call. The V gene lost 5 bases and the J gene lost 5 bases, with 8 bases spanning the gap. This CDR3 has 12 amino acids. CDR1 is MDHEN and CDR2 is SYDVKM in the germline V gene. CDR3 protein: CASSVTLDTQYF. The DNA for the CDR3 is TGTGCCAGCAGTGTAACATTAGATACGCAGTATTTT.

CDR3 in DNA: TGTGCCAGCTCACCACCACAGGGGGCGCGTAGCGTCGAGCAGTTCTTC. Translating it yields CASSPPQGARSVEQFF. The chain joins TRBV18 to TRBJ2-1, with TRBD1 identical over 9 bases. The V and J ends lost 0 bases and 10 bases, in that order; junction bases with no gene match: 10. Germline CDR1 KGHSH, CDR2 LQKENI. The CDR3 loop spans 16 amino acids.

The V gene is TRBV7-2, the J gene TRBJ1-1; 7 bases align to TRBD1. Per the germline V gene, CDR1 is SGHTA and CDR2 is FQGNSA. V gave up 2 bases and J gave up 3 bases; unmatched junction bases: 6. The CDR3 is 15 amino acids. CDR3 in DNA: TGTGCCAGCAGCTTACGACAGGGTGGGGACACTGAAGCTTTCTTT. Translating gives CASSLRQGGDTEAFF.

The chain combines TRBV5-1 with TRBJ2-3; 8 positions match TRBD1. The CDR3 length is 16 residues. The ends lost 0 bases at V and 6 bases at J; junction bases unmatched: 9. Per the germline V gene, CDR1 is SGHRS and CDR2 is YFSETQ. CDR3 sequence reads: CASSLVLQGAKDTQYF. CDR3 in DNA: TGCGCCAGCAGCTTGGTCCTCCAGGGGGCTAAGGATACGCAGTATTTT.

The CDR3 reads CASSQDWGTGNTIYF. The CDR3 coding sequence is TGTGCCAGCAGCCAAGATTGGGGGACAGGAAACACCATATATTTT. The genes are TRBV3-1 (or the pseudogene TRBV3-2) and TRBJ1-3; the D gene is possibly TRBD1 (6 bases). This CDR3 has 15 residues. CDR1 LGHDT and CDR2 YNNKEL come from the germline V gene (reference sequence). V lost 0 bases, J lost 4 bases, and 10 bases lay in between.

V and J are TRBV9 and TRBJ2-3; TRBD2 matches 9 bases. The CDR3 totals 15 residues. Germline V gives CDR1 SGDLS, CDR2 YYNGEE. Losses at the gene ends were 4 bases for V and 2 bases for J; bases not matched to a gene: 5. The CDR3 loop is CASSTGLALTDTQYF. CDR3 DNA: TGTGCCAGCAGCACGGGACTAGCTCTCACAGATACGCAGTATTTT.

The V gene is TRBV9, the J gene TRBJ1-1; 8 bases map to TRBD1. Germline V gene sequence: CDR1 SGDLS, CDR2 YYNGEE. CDR3 length equals 15 residues. V lost 3 bases and J lost 9; bases outside the gene matches: 13. The CDR3 DNA reads as TGTGCCAGCAGCGCCGTGGACAGGGCGCTTGGGAAAGCTTTCTTT. Translating it yields CASSAVDRALGKAFF.

On this clone itself: Mismatch with germline at one junction end may stem from a read error. The V and J genes are TRBV6-5 and TRBJ1-4; D is possibly TRBD1 (5 bases). Germline V CDR1 and CDR2: MNHEY, SVGAGI. The CDR3 has 15 amino acids. The DNA of the CDR3 is TGTGCCAGCAGTCTAAGCGGGGGTATCGGCCAAAATCTGTTTTTT. Translated: CASSLSGGIGQNLFF.